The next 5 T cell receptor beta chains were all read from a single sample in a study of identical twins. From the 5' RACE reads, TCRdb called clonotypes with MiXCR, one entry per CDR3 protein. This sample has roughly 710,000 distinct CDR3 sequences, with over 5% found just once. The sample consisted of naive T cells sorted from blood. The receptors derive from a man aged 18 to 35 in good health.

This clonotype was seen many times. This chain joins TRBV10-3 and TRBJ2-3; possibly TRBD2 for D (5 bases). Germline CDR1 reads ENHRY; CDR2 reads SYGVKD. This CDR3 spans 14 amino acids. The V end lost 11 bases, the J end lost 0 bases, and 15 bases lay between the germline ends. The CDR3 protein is CAGGGGVSTDTQYF. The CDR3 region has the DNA TGTGCCGGCGGAGGTGGGGTGAGCACAGATACGCAGTATTTT.

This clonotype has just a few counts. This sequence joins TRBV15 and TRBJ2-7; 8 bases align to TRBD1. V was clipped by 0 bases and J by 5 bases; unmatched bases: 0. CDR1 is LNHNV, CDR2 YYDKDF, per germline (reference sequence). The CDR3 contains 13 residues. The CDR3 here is CATSRETGDEQYF. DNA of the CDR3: TGTGCCACCAGCAGAGAGACAGGGGACGAGCAGTACTTC.

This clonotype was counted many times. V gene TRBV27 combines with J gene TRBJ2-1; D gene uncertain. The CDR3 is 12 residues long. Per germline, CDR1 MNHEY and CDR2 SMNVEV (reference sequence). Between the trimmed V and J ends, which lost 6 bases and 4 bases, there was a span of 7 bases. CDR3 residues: CASRTGYNEQFF. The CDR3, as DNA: TGTGCCAGCAGAACGGGTTACAATGAGCAGTTCTTC.

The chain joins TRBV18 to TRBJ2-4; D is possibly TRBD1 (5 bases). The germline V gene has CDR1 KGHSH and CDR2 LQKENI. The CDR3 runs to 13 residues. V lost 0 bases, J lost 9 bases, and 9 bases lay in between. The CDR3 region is CASSPPGLSIQYF. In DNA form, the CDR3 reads TGTGCCAGCTCACCACCGGGGCTGAGCATTCAGTACTTC.

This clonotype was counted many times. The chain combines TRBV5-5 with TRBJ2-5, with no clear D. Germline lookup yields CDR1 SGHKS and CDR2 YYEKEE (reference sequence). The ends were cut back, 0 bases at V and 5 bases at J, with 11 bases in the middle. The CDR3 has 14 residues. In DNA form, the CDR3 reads TGTGCCAGCAGCTTGGCCGCCGGTCGGGAGACCCAGTACTTC. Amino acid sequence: CASSLAAGRETQYF.